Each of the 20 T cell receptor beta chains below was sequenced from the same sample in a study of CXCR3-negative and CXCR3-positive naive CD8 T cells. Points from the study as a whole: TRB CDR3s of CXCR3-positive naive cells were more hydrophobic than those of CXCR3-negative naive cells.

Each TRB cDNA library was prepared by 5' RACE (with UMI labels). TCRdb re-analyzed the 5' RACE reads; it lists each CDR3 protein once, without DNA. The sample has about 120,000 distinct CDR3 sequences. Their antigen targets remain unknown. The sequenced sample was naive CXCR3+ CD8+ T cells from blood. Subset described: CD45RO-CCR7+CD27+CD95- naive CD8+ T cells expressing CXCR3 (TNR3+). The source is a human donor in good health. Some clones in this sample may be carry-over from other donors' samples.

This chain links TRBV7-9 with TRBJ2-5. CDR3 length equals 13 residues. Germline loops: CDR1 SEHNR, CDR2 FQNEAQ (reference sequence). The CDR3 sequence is CASSPVGQETQYF.

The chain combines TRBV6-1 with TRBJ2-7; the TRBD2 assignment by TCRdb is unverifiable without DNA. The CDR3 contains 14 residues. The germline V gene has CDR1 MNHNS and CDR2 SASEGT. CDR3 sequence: CASSEGQGGYEQYF.

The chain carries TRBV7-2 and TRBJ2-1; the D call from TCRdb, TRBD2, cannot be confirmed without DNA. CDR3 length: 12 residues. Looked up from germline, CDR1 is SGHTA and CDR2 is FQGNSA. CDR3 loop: CASSPRMGEQFF. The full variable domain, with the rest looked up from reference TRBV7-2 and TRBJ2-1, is GAGVSQSPSNKVTEKGKDVELRCDPISGHTALYWYRQSLGQGLEFLIYFQGNSAPDKSGLPSDRFSAERTGGSVSTLTIQRTQQEDSAVYLCASSPRMGEQFFGPGTRLTVL.

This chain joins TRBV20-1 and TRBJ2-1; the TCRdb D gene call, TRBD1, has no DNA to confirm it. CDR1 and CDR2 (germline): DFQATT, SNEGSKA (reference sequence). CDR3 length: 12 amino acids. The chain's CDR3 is CSGSGGYNEQFF.

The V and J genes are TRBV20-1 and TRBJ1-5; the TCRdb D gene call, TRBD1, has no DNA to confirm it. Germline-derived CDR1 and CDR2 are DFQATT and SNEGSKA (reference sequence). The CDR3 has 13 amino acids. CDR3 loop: CSASGGQRQPQHF.

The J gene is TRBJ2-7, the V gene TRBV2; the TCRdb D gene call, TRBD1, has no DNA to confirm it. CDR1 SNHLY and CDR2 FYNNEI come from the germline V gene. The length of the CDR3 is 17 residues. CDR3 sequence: CASSERPAGTGDYEQYF.

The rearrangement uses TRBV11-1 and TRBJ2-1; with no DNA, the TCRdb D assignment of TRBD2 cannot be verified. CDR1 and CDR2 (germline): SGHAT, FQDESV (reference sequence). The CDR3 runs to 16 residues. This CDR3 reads CASSGTSGFVVDEQFF.

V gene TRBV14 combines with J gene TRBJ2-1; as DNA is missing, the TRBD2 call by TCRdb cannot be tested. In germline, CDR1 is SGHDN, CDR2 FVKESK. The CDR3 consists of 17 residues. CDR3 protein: CASSVGTAGLHYNEQFF.

The CDR3 is CSVATSRPSTDTQYF. The chain uses TRBV29-1 and TRBJ2-3. The CDR3 runs 15 residues. The germline V gene encodes CDR1 SQVTM and CDR2 ANQGSEA.

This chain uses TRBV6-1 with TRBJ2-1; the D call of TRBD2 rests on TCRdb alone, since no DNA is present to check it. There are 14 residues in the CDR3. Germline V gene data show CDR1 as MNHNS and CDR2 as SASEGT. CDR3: CASSRLAGANEQFF.

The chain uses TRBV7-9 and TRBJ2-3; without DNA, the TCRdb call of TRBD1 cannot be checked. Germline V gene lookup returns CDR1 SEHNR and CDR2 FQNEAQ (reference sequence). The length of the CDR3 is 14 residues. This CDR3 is CASSLGGVSDTQYF.

This CDR3 reads CASSLAGGPKLTDTQYF. This chain links TRBV21-1 with TRBJ2-3; as DNA is missing, the TRBD1 call by TCRdb cannot be tested. TRBV21-1 is a pseudogene. This CDR3 is 17 amino acids long.

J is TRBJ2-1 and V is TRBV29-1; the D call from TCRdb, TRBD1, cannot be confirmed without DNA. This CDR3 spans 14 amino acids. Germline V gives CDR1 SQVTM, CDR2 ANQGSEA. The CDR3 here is CSVESRGASNEQFF.

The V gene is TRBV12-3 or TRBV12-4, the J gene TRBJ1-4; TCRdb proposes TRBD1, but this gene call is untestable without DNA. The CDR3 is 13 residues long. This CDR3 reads CASSSGRGEKLFF.

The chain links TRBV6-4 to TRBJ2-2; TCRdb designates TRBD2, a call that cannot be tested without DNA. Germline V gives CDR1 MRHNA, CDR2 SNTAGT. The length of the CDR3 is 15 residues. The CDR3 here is CASSENAGVGGELFF.

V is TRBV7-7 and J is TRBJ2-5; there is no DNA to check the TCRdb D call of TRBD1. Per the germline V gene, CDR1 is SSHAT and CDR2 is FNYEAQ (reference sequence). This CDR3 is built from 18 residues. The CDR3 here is CASSLESPGTGFRETQYF.

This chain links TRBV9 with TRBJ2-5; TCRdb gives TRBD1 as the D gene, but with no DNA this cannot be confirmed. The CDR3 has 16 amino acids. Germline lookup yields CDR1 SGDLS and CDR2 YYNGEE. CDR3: CASSVVGTGVGETQYF.

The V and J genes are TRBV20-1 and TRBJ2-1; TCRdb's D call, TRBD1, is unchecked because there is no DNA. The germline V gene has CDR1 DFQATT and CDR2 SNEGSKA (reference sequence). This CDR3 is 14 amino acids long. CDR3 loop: CSAEDRGHGNEQFF.

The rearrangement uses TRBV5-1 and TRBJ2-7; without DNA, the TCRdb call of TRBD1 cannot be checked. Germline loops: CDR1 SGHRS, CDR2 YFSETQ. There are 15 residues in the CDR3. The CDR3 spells CASSLGWDRAYEQYF.

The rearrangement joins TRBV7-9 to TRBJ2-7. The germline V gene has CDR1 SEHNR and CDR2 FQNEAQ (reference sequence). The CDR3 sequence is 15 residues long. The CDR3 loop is CASSKVNRPVYEQYF. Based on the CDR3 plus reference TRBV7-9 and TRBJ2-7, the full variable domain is DTGVSQNPRHKITKRGQNVTFRCDPISEHNRLYWYRQTLGQGPEFLTYFQNEAQLEKSRLLSDRFSAERPKGSFSTLEIQRTEQGDSAMYLCASSKVNRPVYEQYFGPGTRLTVT.